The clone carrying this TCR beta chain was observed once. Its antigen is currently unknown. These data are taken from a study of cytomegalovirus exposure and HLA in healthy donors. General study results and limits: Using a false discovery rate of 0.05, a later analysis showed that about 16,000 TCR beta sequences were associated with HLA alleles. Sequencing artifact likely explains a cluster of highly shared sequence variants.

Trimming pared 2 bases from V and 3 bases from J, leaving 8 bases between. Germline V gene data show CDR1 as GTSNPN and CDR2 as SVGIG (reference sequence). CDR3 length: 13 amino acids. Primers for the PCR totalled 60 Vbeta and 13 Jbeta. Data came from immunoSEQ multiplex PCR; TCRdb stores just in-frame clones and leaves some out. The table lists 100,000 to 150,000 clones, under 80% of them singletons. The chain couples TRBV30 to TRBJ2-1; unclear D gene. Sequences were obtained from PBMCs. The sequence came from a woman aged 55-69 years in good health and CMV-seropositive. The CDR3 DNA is TGTGCCTGGAGTCGACTGCGCTACAATGAGCAGTTCTTC. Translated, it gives CAWSRLRYNEQFF.